The TCR beta chain described here comes from a study of T cell changes during pregnancy in multiple sclerosis. V was shortened by 4 bases and J by 0 bases, with 10 bases between the two germline ends. The CDR3 spans 14 residues. Per the germline V gene, CDR1 is SGHRS and CDR2 is YFSETQ. Profiled with immunoSEQ multiplex PCR; TCRdb holds only in-frame clones, not every one. There are 47,000 or so clones in the sample; 90% occur only once, and under 6.5% lies in the top ten. The material was peripheral blood, obtained after pregnancy. This rearrangement joins TRBV5-1 to TRBJ1-2, with a possible D match to TRBD1 (6 bases). The receptor was isolated from a female donor in good health, enrolled as a control in a pregnancy study. The CDR3 DNA reads as TGCGCCAGCAGCATGACAGGTTCTAACTATGGCTACACCTTC. Translated: CASSMTGSNYGYTF.